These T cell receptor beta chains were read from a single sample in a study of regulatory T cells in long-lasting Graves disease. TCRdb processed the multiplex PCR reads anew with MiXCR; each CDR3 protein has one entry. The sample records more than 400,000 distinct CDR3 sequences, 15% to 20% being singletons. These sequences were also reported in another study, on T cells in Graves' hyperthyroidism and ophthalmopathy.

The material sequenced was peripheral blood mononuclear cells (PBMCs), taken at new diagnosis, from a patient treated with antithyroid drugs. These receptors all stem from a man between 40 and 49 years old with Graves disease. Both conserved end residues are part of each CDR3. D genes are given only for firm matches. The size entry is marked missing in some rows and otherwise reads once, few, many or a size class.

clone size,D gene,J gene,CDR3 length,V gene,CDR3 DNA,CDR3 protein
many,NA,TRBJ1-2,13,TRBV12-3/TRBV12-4,TGTGCCAGCAGGCACCGGGACGGCCATGGCTACACCTTC,CASRHRDGHGYTF
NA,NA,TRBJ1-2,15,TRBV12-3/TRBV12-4,TGTGCCAGCAGTTTAGCGCGAAGGGTTTACTATGGCTACACCTTC,CASSLARRVYYGYTF
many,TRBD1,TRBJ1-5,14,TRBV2,TGTGCCAGCAGTCGGACAGGGGATGACCAGCCCCAGCATTTT,CASSRTGDDQPQHF
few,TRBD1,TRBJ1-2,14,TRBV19,TGTGCCAGTAGCGACAGGGGGCGAGGATATGGCTACACCTTC,CASSDRGRGYGYTF
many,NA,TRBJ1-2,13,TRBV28,TGTGCCAGCAGTTTACGTCCCTTATATGGCTACACCTTC,CASSLRPLYGYTF
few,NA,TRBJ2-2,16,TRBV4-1,TGCGCCAGCAGCCAAGACAGACAGAGAAACACCGGGGAGCTGTTTTTT,CASSQDRQRNTGELFF
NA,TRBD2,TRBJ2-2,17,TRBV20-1,TGCAGTGCTAGACCCACAACTAGCGGGAGGGAAGGCGGGGAGCTGTTTTTT,CSARPTTSGREGGELFF
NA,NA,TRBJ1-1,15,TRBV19,TGTGCCAGTAGTATTCGCGTCGGATCGTACACTGAAGCTTTCTTT,CASSIRVGSYTEAFF
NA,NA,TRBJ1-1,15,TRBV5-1,TGCGCCAGCAGCTTGGCTGGGGTCCCGAACACTGAAGCTTTCTTT,CASSLAGVPNTEAFF
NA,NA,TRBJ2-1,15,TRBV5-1,TGCGCCAGCAGCTTGATTAGCGGAGAATCCAATGAGCAGTTCTTC,CASSLISGESNEQFF
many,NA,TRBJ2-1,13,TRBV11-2,TGTGCCAGCAGCGTCACCTCCTACAATGAGCAGTTCTTC,CASSVTSYNEQFF
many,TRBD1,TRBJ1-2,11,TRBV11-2,TGTGCCAGCAGCAACAGGGGGGGCTACACCTTC,CASSNRGGYTF
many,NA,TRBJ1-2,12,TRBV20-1,TGCAGTGCTAATTCAATGGGCTATGGCTACACCTTC,CSANSMGYGYTF
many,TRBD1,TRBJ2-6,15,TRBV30,TGTGCCTGGAGGACAGGGAGTGGTGGGGCCAACGTCCTGACTTTC,CAWRTGSGGANVLTF
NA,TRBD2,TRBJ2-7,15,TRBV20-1,TGCAGTGCTAGGCCAGCGGGAGCCCTCTCCTACGAGCAGTACTTC,CSARPAGALSYEQYF
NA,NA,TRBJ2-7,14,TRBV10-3,TGTACCATCAGTGAGTCGGGAAGGGAAAACGAGCAGTACTTC,CTISESGRENEQYF
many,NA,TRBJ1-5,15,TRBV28,TGTGCCAGCAGCCTGCCACAGGGCAGCAATCAGCCCCAGCATTTT,CASSLPQGSNQPQHF
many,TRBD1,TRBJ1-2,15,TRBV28,TGTGCCAGCAACTGGGACAGGGAGAAAAGCTATGGCTACACCTTC,CASNWDREKSYGYTF
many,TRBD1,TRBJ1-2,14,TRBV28,TGTGCCAGCAGTACCTCCGGGACAGGCCCCGGCTACACCTTC,CASSTSGTGPGYTF
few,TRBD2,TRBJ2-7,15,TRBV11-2,TGTGCCAGCAGCTTAAGGCTAGCGGCAGTCTACGAGCAGTACTTC,CASSLRLAAVYEQYF
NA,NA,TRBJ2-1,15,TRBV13,TGTGCCAGCAGCTTGGGACCAGCGAGTTTAAATGAGCAGTTCTTC,CASSLGPASLNEQFF
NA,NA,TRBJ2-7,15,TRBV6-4,TGTGCCAGCAGCCCTATCAAAGGTGGCGGCTACGAGCAGTACTTC,CASSPIKGGGYEQYF
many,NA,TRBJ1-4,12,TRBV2,TGTGCCAGCAGTGGATCAGGGGAAAAACTGTTTTTT,CASSGSGEKLFF
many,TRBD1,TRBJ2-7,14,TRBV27,TGTGCCAGCAGCCTACAGGGGGCAGTTTACGAGCAGTACTTC,CASSLQGAVYEQYF
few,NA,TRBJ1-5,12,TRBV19,TGTGCCAGTACCCGGGGGAATCAGCCCCAGCATTTT,CASTRGNQPQHF
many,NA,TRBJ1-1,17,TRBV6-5,TGTGCCAGCAGTTACTACGGTCTTAACAGGCCGAACACTGAAGCTTTCTTT,CASSYYGLNRPNTEAFF
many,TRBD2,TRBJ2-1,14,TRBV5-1,TGCGCCAGCGCCGGAGTAGCGGGAGGACATGAGCAGTTCTTC,CASAGVAGGHEQFF